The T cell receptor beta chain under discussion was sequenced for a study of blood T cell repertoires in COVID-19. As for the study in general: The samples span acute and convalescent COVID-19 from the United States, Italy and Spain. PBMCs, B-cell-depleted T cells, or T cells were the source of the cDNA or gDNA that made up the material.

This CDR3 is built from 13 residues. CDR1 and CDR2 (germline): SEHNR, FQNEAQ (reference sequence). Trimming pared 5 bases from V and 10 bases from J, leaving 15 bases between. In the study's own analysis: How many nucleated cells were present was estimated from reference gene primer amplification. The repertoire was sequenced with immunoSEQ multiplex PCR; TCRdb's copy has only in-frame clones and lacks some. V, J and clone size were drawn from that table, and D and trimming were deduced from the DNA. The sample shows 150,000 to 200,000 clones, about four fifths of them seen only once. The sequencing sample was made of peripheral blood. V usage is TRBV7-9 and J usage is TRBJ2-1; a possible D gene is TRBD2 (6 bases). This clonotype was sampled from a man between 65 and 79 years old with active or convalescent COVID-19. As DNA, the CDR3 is TGTGCCAGCAGCACGACTAGTATAGGGGAGCAGTTCTTC. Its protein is CASSTTSIGEQFF.